This TCR beta chain comes out of a study of beta chain features in type 1 diabetes. Across the study: In age, gender and cell yields, patients were similar to healthy donors. Examination covered some 110,000,000 sorted cells spanning all samples. Overall study findings and caveats: In comparison with healthy donors, patients had naive, central memory and Treg TCRB repertoires that appeared more similar. When Type 1 diabetes patients were examined, their TCRB CDR3s proved moderately but significantly shorter in all four CD4+ subsets.

This clone has a handful of counts. Antigen unknown. It was via CD45RO/CCR7/CD25/CD127/CD95/CD27 that CD4+ naive, central memory, regulatory and stem cell-like memory cells were sorted. In germline, CDR1 is SEHNR, CDR2 FQNEAQ (reference sequence). The CDR3 has 15 residues. The germline V and J ends were trimmed by 5 bases and 0 bases, with 12 bases remaining between them. cDNA synthesis used the whole RNA isolate, giving expressed TCRB sequences. Sequenced by immunoSEQ multiplex PCR; TCRdb stores in-frame clones only, minus some. The repertoire holds some 200,000 clones, with 16% as singletons. The sequenced sample was naive CD4+ T cells from blood. The receptor's source is a man younger than 40 with type 1 diabetes. This chain connects TRBV7-9 to TRBJ2-3; D could derive from TRBD1 or TRBD2 (5 bases each). CDR3 bases: TGTGCCAGCAGCCGGGACGGAGAAAGCACAGATACGCAGTATTTT. This gives the protein CASSRDGESTDTQYF.